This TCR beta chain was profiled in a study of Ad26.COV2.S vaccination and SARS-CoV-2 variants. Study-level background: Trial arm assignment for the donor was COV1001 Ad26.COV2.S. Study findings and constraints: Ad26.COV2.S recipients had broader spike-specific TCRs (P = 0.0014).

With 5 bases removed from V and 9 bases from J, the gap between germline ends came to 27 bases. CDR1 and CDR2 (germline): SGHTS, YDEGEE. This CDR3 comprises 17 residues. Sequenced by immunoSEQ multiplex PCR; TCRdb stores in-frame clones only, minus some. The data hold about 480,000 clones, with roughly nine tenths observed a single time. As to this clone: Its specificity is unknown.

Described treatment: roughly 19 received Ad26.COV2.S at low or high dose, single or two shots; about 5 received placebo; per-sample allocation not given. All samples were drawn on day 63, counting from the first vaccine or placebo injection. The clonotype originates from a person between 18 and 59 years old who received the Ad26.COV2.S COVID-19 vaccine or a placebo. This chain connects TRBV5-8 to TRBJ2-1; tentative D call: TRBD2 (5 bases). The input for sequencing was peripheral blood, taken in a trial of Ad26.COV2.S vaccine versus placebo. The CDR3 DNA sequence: TGTGCCAGCAGAAACCAGAGGGCAGCGGTGTGGTGGACTGAGCAGTTCTTC. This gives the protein CASRNQRAAVWWTEQFF.